The 6 T cell receptor beta chains below come from one sample, sequenced in a study of cytomegalovirus exposure and HLA in healthy donors. The PCR ran on 60 Vbeta and 13 Jbeta primers. Using immunoSEQ multiplex PCR, the repertoire was profiled, and TCRdb retains in-frame clones only, with some absent. The sample lists more than 110,000 clones; about 78% were seen once. Sequenced: PBMCs. Receptors originate from a man in his forties in good health and CMV-seropositive.

The chain combines TRBV7-2 with TRBJ1-6, with 11 bases that match TRBD1. V lost 5 bases to trimming and J lost 7 bases; unmatched junction nucleotides: 4. This CDR3 contains 15 residues. Germline V gene sequence: CDR1 SGHTA, CDR2 FQGNSA. Here the CDR3 reads CASSTGTGGNSPLHF. For the CDR3, the DNA is TGTGCCAGCAGCACCGGGACAGGGGGGAATTCACCCCTCCACTTT.

This clone appeared a few times. This rearrangement joins TRBV27 to TRBJ2-6; D gene uncertain. CDR3 length equals 17 residues. V shed 7 bases and J shed 0 bases, with 16 bases lying between them. CDR1 is MNHEY, CDR2 SMNVEV, per germline (reference sequence). This CDR3 is CASKPFSGFSGANVLTF. The CDR3 DNA sequence: TGTGCCAGCAAACCGTTTTCAGGATTCTCTGGGGCCAACGTCCTGACTTTC.

The V call is TRBV18, the J call TRBJ1-2, with 7 nucleotides matching TRBD1. Germline V gene sequence: CDR1 KGHSH, CDR2 LQKENI. There are 14 residues in the CDR3. V lost 8 bases and J lost 0; bases outside the gene matches: 6. CDR3 DNA: TGTGCCAGCACGGCCGGGACAGCTAACTATGGCTACACCTTC. Its translation is CASTAGTANYGYTF.

As concerns this clone: The sample has other DNA sequences that encode this CDR3 too. The chain employs TRBV29-1 and TRBJ2-3; unclear D gene. This CDR3 contains 11 residues. CDR1 SQVTM and CDR2 ANQGSEA come from the germline V gene. With 3 bases removed from V and 2 bases from J, the gap between germline ends came to 3 bases. The CDR3 loop reads CSVDLTDTQYF. Here the CDR3 DNA reads TGCAGCGTTGATCTCACAGATACGCAGTATTTT.

The V call is TRBV28, the J call TRBJ1-4; D ambiguous. Between the trimmed V and J ends, which lost 2 bases and 5 bases, there was a span of 12 bases. This CDR3 has 15 residues. Germline V CDR1 and CDR2: MDHEN, SYDVKM. The CDR3 coding sequence is TGTGCCAGCAGTTTACGTCGGGTCCAAAATGAAAAACTGTTTTTT. Translation gives CASSLRRVQNEKLFF.

The rearrangement uses TRBV2 and TRBJ2-4, with TRBD2 matching over 11 bases. From germline, CDR1 is SNHLY and CDR2 FYNNEI. V was pared by 6 bases and J by 8 bases, with 9 bases of the junction left unmatched. CDR3 length: 15 residues. The chain's CDR3 is CASRELAGGRDIQYF. DNA for the CDR3: TGTGCCAGCAGAGAGTTAGCGGGAGGGAGGGACATTCAGTACTTC.